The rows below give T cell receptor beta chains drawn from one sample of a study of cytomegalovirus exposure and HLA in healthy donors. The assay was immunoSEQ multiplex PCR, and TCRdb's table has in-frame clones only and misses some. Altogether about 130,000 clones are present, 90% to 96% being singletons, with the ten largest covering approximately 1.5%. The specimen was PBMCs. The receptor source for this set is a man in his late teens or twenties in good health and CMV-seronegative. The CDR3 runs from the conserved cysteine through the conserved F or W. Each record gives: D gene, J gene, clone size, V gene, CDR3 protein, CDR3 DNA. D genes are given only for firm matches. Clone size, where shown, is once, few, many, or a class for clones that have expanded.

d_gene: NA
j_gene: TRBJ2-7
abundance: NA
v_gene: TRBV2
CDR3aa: CASSEAQEEYF
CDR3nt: TGTGCCAGCAGTGAAGCGCAGGAGGAGTACTTC

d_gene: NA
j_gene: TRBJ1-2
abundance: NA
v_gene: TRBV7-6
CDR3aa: CASSRDSADYGYTF
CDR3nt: TGTGCCAGCAGCCGTGACAGTGCTGACTATGGCTACACCTTC

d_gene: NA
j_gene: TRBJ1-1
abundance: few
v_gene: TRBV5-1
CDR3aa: CASSGGTSGSAFF
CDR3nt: TGCGCCAGCAGCGGGGGGACCTCAGGCTCAGCTTTCTTT

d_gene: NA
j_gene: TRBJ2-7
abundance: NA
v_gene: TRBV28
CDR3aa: CASSLWGGSYEQYF
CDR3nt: TGTGCCAGCAGTTTATGGGGAGGTTCCTACGAGCAGTACTTC

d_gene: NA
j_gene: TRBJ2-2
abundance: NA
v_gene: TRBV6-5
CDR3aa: CASSYSPGRSGELFF
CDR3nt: TGTGCCAGCAGTTACTCACCCGGAAGGAGCGGGGAGCTGTTTTTT

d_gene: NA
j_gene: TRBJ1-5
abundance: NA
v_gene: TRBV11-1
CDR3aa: CASSLYRDQPQHF
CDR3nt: TGTGCCAGCAGCCTTTACAGGGATCAGCCCCAGCATTTT

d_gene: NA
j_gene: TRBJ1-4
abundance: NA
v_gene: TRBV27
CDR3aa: CASSFAGAEKLFF
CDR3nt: TGTGCCAGCAGTTTCGCAGGGGCTGAAAAACTGTTTTTT

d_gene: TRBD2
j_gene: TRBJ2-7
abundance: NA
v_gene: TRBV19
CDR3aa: CASSVIAGSSYEQYF
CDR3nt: TGTGCCAGTAGTGTCATAGCGGGGAGCTCCTACGAGCAGTACTTC

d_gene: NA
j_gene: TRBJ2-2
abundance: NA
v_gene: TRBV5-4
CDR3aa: CASSLIGAGELFF
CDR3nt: TGTGCCAGCAGTTTGATAGGGGCCGGGGAGCTGTTTTTT

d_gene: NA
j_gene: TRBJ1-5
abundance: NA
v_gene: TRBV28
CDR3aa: CASSFGGVAHQPQHF
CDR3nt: TGTGCCAGCAGTTTCGGCGGCGTTGCCCATCAGCCCCAGCATTTT

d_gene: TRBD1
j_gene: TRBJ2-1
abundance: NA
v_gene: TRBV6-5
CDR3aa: CASSYGTGVGNEQFF
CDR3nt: TGTGCCAGCAGTTACGGGACAGGAGTAGGCAATGAGCAGTTCTTC

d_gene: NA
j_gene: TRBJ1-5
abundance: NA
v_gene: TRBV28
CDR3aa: CASSLYRNNQPQHF
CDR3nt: TGTGCCAGCAGTTTATACAGAAACAATCAGCCCCAGCATTTT

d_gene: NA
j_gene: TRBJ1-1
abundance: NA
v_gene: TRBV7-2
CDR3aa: CASSLRPQGMNTEAFF
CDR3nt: TGTGCCAGCAGCTTACGCCCCCAGGGGATGAACACTGAAGCTTTCTTT

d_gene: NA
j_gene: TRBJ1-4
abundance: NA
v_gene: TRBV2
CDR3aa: CASSLSVATNEKLFF
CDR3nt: TGTGCCAGCTCCCTCTCAGTTGCAACTAATGAAAAACTGTTTTTT

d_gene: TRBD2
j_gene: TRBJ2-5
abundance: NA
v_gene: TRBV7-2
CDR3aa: CASSLVAKGLAGVRGTQYF
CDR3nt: TGTGCCAGCAGCTTAGTCGCTAAGGGACTAGCGGGAGTGAGAGGGACCCAGTACTTC

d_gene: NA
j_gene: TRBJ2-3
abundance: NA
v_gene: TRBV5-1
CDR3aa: CASSLEEGMSDTQYF
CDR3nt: TGCGCCAGCAGCTTGGAGGAGGGTATGTCAGATACGCAGTATTTT

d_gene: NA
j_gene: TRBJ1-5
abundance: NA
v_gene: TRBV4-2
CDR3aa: CASSPGDQPQHF
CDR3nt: TGTGCCAGCAGCCCGGGGGATCAGCCCCAGCATTTT

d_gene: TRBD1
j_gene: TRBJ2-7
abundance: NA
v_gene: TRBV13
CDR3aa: CASSPSPWDRVSYEQYF
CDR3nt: TGTGCCAGCAGCCCATCCCCCTGGGACAGGGTCTCCTACGAGCAGTACTTC

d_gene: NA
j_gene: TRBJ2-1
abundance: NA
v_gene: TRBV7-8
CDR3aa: CASSLGRYNEQFF
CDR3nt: TGTGCCAGCAGCTTGGGCCGCTACAATGAGCAGTTCTTC

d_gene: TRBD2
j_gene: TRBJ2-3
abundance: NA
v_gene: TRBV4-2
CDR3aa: CASSPRSVLTSDTDTQYF
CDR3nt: TGTGCCAGCAGCCCAAGATCGGTTTTAACTAGCGACACAGATACGCAGTATTTT

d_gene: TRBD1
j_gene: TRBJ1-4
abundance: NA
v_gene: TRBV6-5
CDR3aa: CASSRDSEKLFF
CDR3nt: TGTGCCAGCAGCAGGGACAGCGAAAAACTGTTTTTT

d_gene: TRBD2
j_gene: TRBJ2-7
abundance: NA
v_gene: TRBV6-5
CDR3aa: CASNRLAGVHEQYF
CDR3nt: TGTGCCAGCAACCGACTAGCGGGAGTCCACGAGCAGTACTTC

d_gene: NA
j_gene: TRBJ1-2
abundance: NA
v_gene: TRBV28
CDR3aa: CASSQGTLRLNYGYTF
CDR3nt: TGTGCCAGCAGTCAGGGGACCCTGAGGTTGAACTATGGCTACACCTTC

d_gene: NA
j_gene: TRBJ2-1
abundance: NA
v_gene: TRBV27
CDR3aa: CASSYKRRGPDNEQFF
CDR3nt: TGTGCCAGCAGTTATAAGCGGAGGGGGCCCGACAATGAGCAGTTCTTC

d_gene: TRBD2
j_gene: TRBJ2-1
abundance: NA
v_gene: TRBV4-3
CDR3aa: CASRGLGTPGEQFF
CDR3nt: TGCGCCAGCCGGGGACTAGGCACCCCAGGGGAGCAGTTCTTC

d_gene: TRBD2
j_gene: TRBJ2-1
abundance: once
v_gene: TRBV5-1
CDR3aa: CASSFGGLAGGLMDEQFF
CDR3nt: TGCGCCAGCAGCTTCGGGGGACTAGCGGGAGGGCTCATGGATGAGCAGTTCTTC

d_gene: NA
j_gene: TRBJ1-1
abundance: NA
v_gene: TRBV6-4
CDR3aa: CASSELKDTEAFF
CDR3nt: TGTGCCAGCAGTGAACTAAAGGACACTGAAGCTTTCTTT

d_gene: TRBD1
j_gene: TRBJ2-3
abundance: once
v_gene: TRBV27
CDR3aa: CASSLSGQGGESTQYF
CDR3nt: TGTGCCAGCAGTTTATCGGGACAGGGTGGGGAGAGTACGCAGTATTTT

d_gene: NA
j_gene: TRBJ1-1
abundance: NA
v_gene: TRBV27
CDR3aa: CASSGTRNTEAFF
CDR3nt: TGTGCCAGCAGTGGCACCCGGAACACTGAAGCTTTCTTT

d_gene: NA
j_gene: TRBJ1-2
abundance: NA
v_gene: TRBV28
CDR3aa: CASSSPGGGPSFYTF
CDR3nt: TGTGCCAGCAGTTCCCCGGGGGGCGGTCCGTCTTTCTACACCTTC

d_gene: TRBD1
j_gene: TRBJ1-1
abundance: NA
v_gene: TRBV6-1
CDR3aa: CASSRTGTNTEAFF
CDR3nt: TGTGCCAGCAGTCGGACAGGGACGAACACTGAAGCTTTCTTT

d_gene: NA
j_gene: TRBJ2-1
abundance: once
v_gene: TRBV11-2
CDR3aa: CASSLSYPVYESYNEQFF
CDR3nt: TGTGCCAGCAGCTTGTCATACCCAGTTTACGAATCCTACAATGAGCAGTTCTTC

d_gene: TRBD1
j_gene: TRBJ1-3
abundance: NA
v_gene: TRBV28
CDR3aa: CASSLDRGRYTIYF
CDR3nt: TGTGCCAGCAGTCTCGACAGGGGACGGTACACCATATATTTT